The 16 T cell receptor beta chains given below trace back to one sample, sequenced in a study of blood T cell repertoires in COVID-19. Sequenced by immunoSEQ multiplex PCR; TCRdb stores in-frame clones only, minus some. Among around 170,000 clones listed, around four fifths were seen once. Input material: peripheral blood. Source of these receptors: a man aged 25-45 years with active or convalescent COVID-19.

The chain joins TRBV3-1 (or the pseudogene TRBV3-2) to TRBJ2-1; maybe TRBD2 (5 bases). The CDR3 runs 17 residues. Germline V CDR1 and CDR2: LGHDT, YNNKEL (reference sequence). Between the trimmed V and J ends, which lost 0 bases and 0 bases, there was a span of 12 bases. This chain's CDR3 is CASSQDKQRRSYNEQFF. CDR3 in DNA: TGTGCCAGCAGCCAAGATAAACAGCGGCGCTCCTACAATGAGCAGTTCTTC.

The chain recombines TRBV30 with TRBJ1-1, with 10 bases identical to TRBD1. The CDR3 totals 14 residues. V shed 7 bases, J shed 1 base, and the junction held 6 bases outside the gene matches. The V gene's germline CDR1 is GTSNPN and CDR2 SVGIG (reference sequence). CDR3 residues: CASDRGLRNTEAFF. The CDR3 nucleotides read TGTGCCTCAGACAGGGGGCTTCGGAACACTGAAGCTTTCTTT.

The CDR3 DNA reads as TGCGCCAGCAGCCACGGACAGGTCGACGTCGATTCACCCCTCCACTTT. This encodes CASSHGQVDVDSPLHF. The genes are TRBV5-1 and TRBJ1-6; 7 bases align to TRBD1. V trimming: 4 bases; J trimming: 8 bases; junction bases outside the gene matches: 12. The CDR3 totals 16 residues. From germline, CDR1 is SGHRS and CDR2 YFSETQ.

The gene calls are TRBV18 and TRBJ1-3, with D perhaps TRBD1 (5 bases). V lost 6 bases and J lost 1, with 19 bases in between. Looked up from germline, CDR1 is KGHSH and CDR2 is LQKENI. This CDR3 is built from 17 residues. The CDR3 region is CASSPSEGVVSGNTIYF. CDR3 nucleotide sequence: TGTGCCAGCTCCCCATCGGAAGGGGTTGTTTCTGGAAACACCATATATTTT.

This rearrangement joins TRBV19 to TRBJ2-5, with TRBD1 matching 8 bases. Trimming at V came to 4 bases and at J to 5 bases, leaving 6 bases not matched to a gene. The CDR3 runs to 14 residues. CDR1 and CDR2 (germline): LNHDA, SQIVND (reference sequence). The CDR3 DNA follows: TGTGCCAGTAGTACCAGGGGGCACAAGGAGACCCAGTACTTC. Translating it yields CASSTRGHKETQYF.

V and J are TRBV30 and TRBJ1-2; D may be TRBD1 (5 bases). V lost 3 bases to trimming and J lost 8 bases, with 10 bases between them. CDR1 and CDR2 (germline): GTSNPN, SVGIG (reference sequence). CDR3 length equals 11 residues. This CDR3 is CAWRPGGGYTF. The CDR3 bases are TGTGCCTGGAGGCCGGGGGGGGGCTACACCTTC.

This chain connects TRBV28 to TRBJ1-3, with D possibly being TRBD1 (5 bases). This CDR3 has 16 residues. Germline loops: CDR1 MDHEN, CDR2 SYDVKM. V dropped 4 bases and J dropped 0 bases, with 13 bases sitting between them. The DNA of the CDR3 is TGTGCCAGCAGTTCCGGGGGGAGCTACTCTGGAAACACCATATATTTT. The encoded protein is CASSSGGSYSGNTIYF.

This clone was seen once. The chain links TRBV28 to TRBJ2-3; 10 bases line up with TRBD1. CDR1 is MDHEN, CDR2 SYDVKM, per germline. This CDR3 is 16 amino acids long. Germline trimming cut 6 bases from V and 2 bases from J; bases unmatched to any gene: 8. The CDR3 DNA follows: TGTGCCAGCAGCCCGACAGGGGGCGCGGACACAGATACGCAGTATTTT. This sequence encodes CASSPTGGADTDTQYF.

CDR3 sequence reads: CASSPGFELYEQYV. The CDR3 DNA follows: TGTGCCAGCAGCCCAGGGTTTGAGTTATACGAGCAGTACGTC. The chain is built from TRBV27 and TRBJ2-7; the D gene is possibly TRBD1 (5 bases). Germline CDR1 MNHEY, CDR2 SMNVEV (reference sequence). The V and J ends lost 6 bases and 4 bases respectively, with 16 bases between them. The CDR3 spans 14 residues.

The genes are TRBV7-9 and TRBJ1-1, with D maybe TRBD1 (6 bases). Germline V CDR1 and CDR2: SEHNR, FQNEAQ (reference sequence). V lost 4 bases and J 0 bases, leaving 15 bases between the germline ends. The CDR3 length is 16 residues. This chain's CDR3 is CASSSGVGGMNTEAFF. The CDR3 region has the DNA TGTGCCAGCAGCTCCGGAGTTGGGGGCATGAACACTGAAGCTTTCTTT.

The V and J genes are TRBV4-3 and TRBJ1-5; TRBD1 aligns across 8 bases. CDR3 length: 15 residues. J gave up 3 bases and V 3 bases, and 4 bases lay outside the gene matches. Germline lookup yields CDR1 LGHNA and CDR2 YSLEER. CDR3 sequence: CASSQAGGYNQPQHF. CDR3 DNA: TGCGCCAGCAGCCAGGCAGGGGGCTACAATCAGCCCCAGCATTTT.

The J gene is TRBJ1-1, the V gene TRBV19, with 10 nucleotides matching TRBD1. With 6 bases clipped from V and 3 bases from J, the junction kept 10 bases outside the gene matches. Per the germline V gene, CDR1 is LNHDA and CDR2 is SQIVND (reference sequence). The CDR3 contains 16 residues. The chain's CDR3 is CASSKRGDRGHTEAFF. The CDR3 DNA is TGTGCCAGTAGCAAGCGGGGGGACAGGGGCCACACTGAAGCTTTCTTT.

The rearrangement joins TRBV28 to TRBJ1-2; no clear D gene. Per germline, CDR1 MDHEN and CDR2 SYDVKM. Trimming stripped 2 bases from V and 7 bases from J, with 20 bases between. The CDR3 spans 16 residues. The CDR3 region is CASSLDSALLSGGYTF. In nucleotides, the CDR3 is TGTGCCAGCAGTTTAGATTCGGCCTTACTATCTGGTGGCTACACCTTC.

The chain combines TRBV15 with TRBJ2-1; 7 bases line up with TRBD2. With 0 bases clipped from V and 0 bases from J, the junction kept 11 bases outside the gene matches. This CDR3 is 19 amino acids long. Looked up from germline, CDR1 is LNHNV and CDR2 is YYDKDF (reference sequence). CDR3 nucleotide sequence: TGTGCCACCAGCAGAGATCTCGCCACTAGCGAGGCCTCCTACAATGAGCAGTTCTTC. It specifies CATSRDLATSEASYNEQFF. Filled out from reference TRBV15 and TRBJ2-1, the complete variable domain reads DAMVIQNPRYQVTQFGKPVTLSCSQTLNHNVMYWYQQKSSQAPKLLFHYYDKDFNNEADTPDNFQSRRPNTSFCFLDIRSPGLGDTAMYLCATSRDLATSEASYNEQFFGPGTRLTVL.

This chain links TRBV6-5 with TRBJ1-1; D call uncertain. Per the germline V gene, CDR1 is MNHEY and CDR2 is SVGAGI. The CDR3 extends over 14 amino acids. V shed 0 bases and J shed 4 bases, with 9 bases lying between them. The CDR3 DNA sequence: TGTGCCAGCAGTTACTCGGGCACATTCACTGAAGCTTTCTTT. Translated, it gives CASSYSGTFTEAFF.

The chain couples TRBV6-2 or TRBV6-3 to TRBJ2-5, with TRBD2 matching 15 bases. In germline, CDR1 is MNHEY, CDR2 SVGEGT. This CDR3 has 17 amino acids. Trimming cost V 4 bases and J 4 bases; bases outside gene matches: 7. The CDR3 coding sequence is TGTGCCAGCAGTTTCTACTTGGGACTAGCGGGAGGAGAGACCCAGTACTTC. Its protein product is CASSFYLGLAGGETQYF.